This paragraph reports one TCR beta chain. What it recognizes is unknown. Clinical Activity Scores of at least 3, NOSPECS grades of at least 4 and durations under 3 months characterized ophthalmopathy patients. Patients having uncontrolled infection, another autoimmune disease, pregnancy or lactation were not included. The entry originates in a study of T cells in Graves' hyperthyroidism and ophthalmopathy. Whole-study context: Initial diagnosis, before any treatment, was when peripheral blood was collected. The study's findings and limits: Among thyroid clonotypes expanded above 0.001, most also appeared in blood.

With V trimmed by 6 bases and J by 2 bases, 8 bases remained unmatched. Per germline, CDR1 DFQATT and CDR2 SNEGSKA (reference sequence). The CDR3 totals 14 residues. There were TCR beta CDR3 regions amplified from RNA transcripts. Researchers ran a first-round RT-PCR on the TCR CDR3 using the HTBI primer set. TCRdb redid the calling of the multiplex PCR reads with MiXCR, one entry per CDR3 protein. The sample has about 380,000 distinct CDR3 sequences; about 18% are singletons. The chain has TRBV20-1 and TRBJ2-7; TRBD1 matches at 9 bases. Material: blood. The clonotype was recovered from a young man with Graves' ophthalmopathy. The CDR3 here is CSAPTGGLTYEQYF. The CDR3 bases are TGCAGTGCGCCTACAGGGGGCCTAACCTACGAGCAGTACTTC.